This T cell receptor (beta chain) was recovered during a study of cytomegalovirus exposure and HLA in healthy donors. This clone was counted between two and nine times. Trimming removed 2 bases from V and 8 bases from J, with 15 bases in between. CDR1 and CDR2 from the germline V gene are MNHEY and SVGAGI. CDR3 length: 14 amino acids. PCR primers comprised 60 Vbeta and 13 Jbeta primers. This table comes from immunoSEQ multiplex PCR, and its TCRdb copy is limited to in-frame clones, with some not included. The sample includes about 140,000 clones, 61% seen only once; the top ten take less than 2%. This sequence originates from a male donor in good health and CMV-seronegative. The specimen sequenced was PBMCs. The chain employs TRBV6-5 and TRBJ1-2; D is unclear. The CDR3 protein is CASSYGLPRWGYTF. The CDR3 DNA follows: TGTGCCAGCAGTTACGGTTTGCCCAGATGGGGCTACACCTTC.